This T cell receptor (beta chain) was identified during a study of CD8+ T cells in alopecia areata. Study information: A 6-month period off drug followed tofacitinib, which lasted 6 to 18 months.

Treatment reported: oral pan-JAK inhibitor, 5-10 mg twice daily. CDR1 is GTSNPN, CDR2 SVGIG, per germline (reference sequence). V gave up 6 bases and J gave up 6 bases, with 20 bases separating them. The CDR3 is made up of 14 amino acids. Findings and limits, study-wide: With patients, TCR sharing proved less clear than in mice, a difference possibly related to HLA. Throughout tofacitinib, many expanded lesional clones continued to persist in scalp and blood.

Remarks on this clone: The antigen is unknown.

Following RNA extraction, reverse transcription yielded cDNA that acted as the sequencing template. Here immunoSEQ multiplex PCR was the method, and the copy in TCRdb shows in-frame clones only, minus some. Among roughly 190,000 clones, 55% to 70% were seen once, and the ten largest hold 3.3%. Material: CD4+ T cells sorted from blood, obtained at week 4, from a patient treated with tofacitinib. The origin of this receptor is a human donor with alopecia areata. The gene calls are TRBV30 and TRBJ1-2; D is unresolved. CDR3 DNA: TGTGCCTGCACACCCCCGGGAGTGGGTGATGGCTACACCTTC. It translates to CACTPPGVGDGYTF. Full variable domain (rest looked up from reference TRBV30 and TRBJ1-2): SQTIHQWPATLVQPVGSPLSLECTVEGTSNPNLYWYRQAAGRGLQLLFYSVGIGQISSEVPQNLSASRPQDRQFILSSKKLLLSDSGFYLCACTPPGVGDGYTFGSGTRLTVV.